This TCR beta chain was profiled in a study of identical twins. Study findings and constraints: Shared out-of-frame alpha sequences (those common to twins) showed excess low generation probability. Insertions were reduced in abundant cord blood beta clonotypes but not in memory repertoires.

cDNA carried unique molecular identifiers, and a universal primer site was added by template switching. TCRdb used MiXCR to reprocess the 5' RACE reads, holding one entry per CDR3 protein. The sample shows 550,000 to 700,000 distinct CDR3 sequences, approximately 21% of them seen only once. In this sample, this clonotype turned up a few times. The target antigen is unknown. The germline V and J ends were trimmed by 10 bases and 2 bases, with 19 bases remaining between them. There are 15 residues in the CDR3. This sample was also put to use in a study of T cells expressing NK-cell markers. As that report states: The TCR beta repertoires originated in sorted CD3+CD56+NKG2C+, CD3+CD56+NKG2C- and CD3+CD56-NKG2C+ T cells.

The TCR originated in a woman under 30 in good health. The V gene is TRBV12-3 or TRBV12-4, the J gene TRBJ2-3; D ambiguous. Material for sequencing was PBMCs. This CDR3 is CATNKEGDYTDTQYF. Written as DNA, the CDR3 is TGTGCCACTAATAAAGAAGGAGATTACACAGATACGCAGTATTTT.